This T cell receptor (beta chain) was found in a study of T cell responses to AZD1222 COVID-19 vaccine. About the research overall: Investigators merged groups given second doses at roughly 4 or roughly 12 weeks. Notes on the study in general: Baseline seropositives among AZD1222 recipients totaled only 6 or 7. There were mostly white British donors and more females than males, and clonal diversity was possibly underestimated. Compared with day 0, the breadth and depth of the Spike-specific TCR repertoire rose significantly after two doses of AZD1222.

CDR3 size: 14 residues. Trimming stripped 0 bases from V and 3 bases from J, with 10 bases between. Germline V lookup: CDR1 SGHDT, CDR2 YYEEEE. TCRdb's table, derived via immunoSEQ multiplex PCR, lists solely in-frame clones and lacks some. The table includes 130,000 or so clones, under 95% detected once. Points on this clone: The antigen remains unidentified.

This receptor was obtained from an adult in good health. The source material was peripheral blood, sampled on day 0 of AZD1222 vaccination. This sequence joins TRBV5-6 and TRBJ2-7, with unresolved D. The CDR3 bases are TGTGCCAGCAGCTTGGTTGGCATTTACTACGAGCAGTACTTC. Translation: CASSLVGIYYEQYF.